These 15 T cell receptor beta chains were all obtained from the same sample, sequenced in a study of immune evolution from preneoplasia to lung adenocarcinoma. Here immunoSEQ multiplex PCR was the method, and the copy in TCRdb shows in-frame clones only, minus some. In the table there are 11,000 to 15,000 clones, 80% to 90% of which are singletons. Sequencing was performed on FFPE minimally invasive lung adenocarcinoma tissue. The receptors shown here come from a person aged 70 to 85 with lung adenocarcinoma.

V is TRBV7-6 and J is TRBJ1-5; possible D gene TRBD1, 5 bases. The CDR3 runs to 13 residues. Trimming stripped 1 base from V and 10 bases from J, with 11 bases between. Germline CDR1 reads SGHVS; CDR2 reads FNYEAQ. CDR3 DNA: TGTGCCAGCAGCTTAGGGGCCGACAGTCCCCAGCATTTT. Protein product: CASSLGADSPQHF.

The J gene is TRBJ2-1, the V gene TRBV9; D is possibly TRBD1 or TRBD2 (6 bases each). V was cut by 3 bases and J by 4 bases, with 17 bases left in between. Per the germline V gene, CDR1 is SGDLS and CDR2 is YYNGEE. The CDR3 sequence is 16 residues long. The CDR3 nucleotides are TGTGCCAGCAGCGAAGAGGGCGGAGGGGGTTACAATGAGCAGTTCTTC. It yields the protein CASSEEGGGGYNEQFF.

The V gene is TRBV27, the J gene TRBJ1-2; the match to TRBD1 covers 8 bases. This CDR3 has 16 amino acids. The germline CDR1 and CDR2 sequences are MNHEY and SMNVEV (reference sequence). V trimming: 6 bases; J trimming: 3 bases; junction bases outside the gene matches: 12. CDR3 DNA: TGTGCCAGCAGGCGGAGTCAGGGGGCGCGGGACTATGGCTACACCTTC. Its protein is CASRRSQGARDYGYTF.

J is TRBJ1-3 and V is TRBV19; D is ambiguous. Germline assignment: CDR1 LNHDA and CDR2 SQIVND (reference sequence). Trimming took 8 bases from V and 4 from J, leaving 9 bases between them. CDR3 size: 12 residues. CDR3 sequence reads: CASETLGNTIYF. The CDR3 coding sequence is TGTGCCAGTGAGACCCTAGGAAACACCATATATTTT.

V gene TRBV15 combines with J gene TRBJ2-3; D possibly corresponds to TRBD1 (5 bases). Trimming stripped 9 bases from V and 2 bases from J, with 12 bases between. This CDR3 is 13 amino acids long. In germline, CDR1 is LNHNV, CDR2 YYDKDF (reference sequence). The CDR3 loop is CATPTESTDTQYF. Written as DNA, the CDR3 is TGTGCCACGCCGACAGAGTCCACAGATACGCAGTATTTT. Combining the CDR3 with reference TRBV15 and TRBJ2-3 gives the whole variable domain DAMVIQNPRYQVTQFGKPVTLSCSQTLNHNVMYWYQQKSSQAPKLLFHYYDKDFNNEADTPDNFQSRRPNTSFCFLDIRSPGLGDTAMYLCATPTESTDTQYFGPGTRLTVL.

This clone was detected only once. This chain joins TRBV27 and TRBJ2-5; D is perhaps TRBD1 (9 bases). This CDR3 is built from 14 residues. V was clipped by 6 bases and J by 6 bases, with 17 bases between them. Per germline, CDR1 MNHEY and CDR2 SMNVEV (reference sequence). The chain's CDR3 is CASSRGGQGKTQYF. The CDR3 DNA is TGTGCCAGCAGCCGGGGGGGACAGGGAAAGACCCAGTACTTC.

The chain couples TRBV6-4 to TRBJ2-1, with D possibly TRBD1 on 6 matching bases. The germline CDR1 and CDR2 sequences are MRHNA and SNTAGT. The CDR3 contains 14 residues. V lost 3 bases and J lost 8, with 14 bases in between. As DNA, the CDR3 is TGTGCCAGCAGTGAACAGGGTGGGCCCCATGAGCAGTTCTTC. This codes for CASSEQGGPHEQFF.

CDR3 in amino acids: CASSLGATLLGEAFF. CDR3 in DNA: TGTGCCAGCAGCTTAGGGGCTACTCTTTTAGGGGAAGCTTTCTTT. The chain recombines TRBV5-4 with TRBJ1-1; weak D call: TRBD1 (5 bases). This CDR3 region has 15 residues. Per germline, CDR1 SGHNT and CDR2 YYREEE (reference sequence). The V end was cut by 2 bases, the J end by 8 bases, with 19 bases between.

The V gene is TRBV28, the J gene TRBJ1-2; a weak D match, TRBD1 (5 bases). The CDR3 is made up of 14 amino acids. V was pared by 6 bases and J by 2 bases, with 13 bases between. In germline, CDR1 is MDHEN, CDR2 SYDVKM. The CDR3 sequence is CASSSPGQNYGYTF. The CDR3 bases are TGTGCCAGCAGCTCCCCGGGGCAGAACTATGGCTACACCTTC.

The chain combines TRBV7-3 with TRBJ2-1; the D is unclear. Trimming stripped 2 bases from V and 7 bases from J, with 12 bases between. The CDR3 spans 14 residues. Looked up from germline, CDR1 is SGHTA and CDR2 is FQGTGA. The CDR3 bases are TGTGCCAGCAGCTTAGGCGTCTCTGGGAATGAGCAGTTCTTC. Its translation: CASSLGVSGNEQFF. The whole variable domain, remainder taken from reference TRBV7-3 and TRBJ2-1, is GAGVSQTPSNKVTEKGKYVELRCDPISGHTALYWYRQSLGQGPEFLIYFQGTGAADDSGLPNDRFFAVRPEGSVSTLKIQRTERGDSAVYLCASSLGVSGNEQFFGPGTRLTVL.

J is TRBJ1-1 and V is TRBV11-3, with D possibly being TRBD1 (5 bases). The length of the CDR3 is 13 residues. V was shortened by 5 bases and J by 8 bases, with 15 bases between the two germline ends. Germline CDR1 and CDR2: SGHNT and YENEEA. The CDR3 DNA reads as TGTGCCAGCAGCCGTTCACGGGGACGAGAAGCTTTCTTT. Protein product: CASSRSRGREAFF.

The chain recombines TRBV9 with TRBJ2-7; D is perhaps TRBD1 (6 bases). This CDR3 has 19 residues. Germline-derived CDR1 and CDR2 are SGDLS and YYNGEE. V was cut by 3 bases and J by 5 bases, with 30 bases left in between. The CDR3 coding sequence is TGTGCCAGCAGCGCTAGGGGGTTACACACTCCTAATGATCCGCACGAGCAGTACTTC. This gives the protein CASSARGLHTPNDPHEQYF.

This sequence joins TRBV14 and TRBJ2-5; tentative D call: TRBD2 (5 bases). The CDR3 covers 15 residues. V lost 2 bases, J lost 4 bases, and 14 bases lay in between. CDR1 is SGHDN and CDR2 is FVKESK in the germline V gene. In DNA form, the CDR3 reads TGTGCCAGCAGCCAAATCGGACTCACTGGAGAGACCCAGTACTTC. Its translation is CASSQIGLTGETQYF.

V gene TRBV27 combines with J gene TRBJ1-1; possibly TRBD1 for D (5 bases). Germline CDR1 MNHEY, CDR2 SMNVEV (reference sequence). V was cut by 5 bases and J by 4 bases, with 20 bases left in between. The CDR3 loop spans 16 amino acids. CDR3 amino acids: CASSTRLGGVSTEAFF. CDR3 sequence (DNA): TGTGCCAGCAGTACGCGATTGGGAGGGGTTTCCACTGAAGCTTTCTTT.

In this sample, this clone turned up a few times. V usage is TRBV30 and J usage is TRBJ1-2; 7 positions agree with TRBD1. Germline CDR1 GTSNPN, CDR2 SVGIG (reference sequence). Germline trimming cut 1 base from V and 4 bases from J; bases unmatched to any gene: 9. This CDR3 spans 15 amino acids. For the CDR3, the DNA is TGTGCCTGGAGTGCCAGGGACAGCCTAGTCTATGGCTACACCTTC. Encoded protein: CAWSARDSLVYGYTF.